Detailed here is one T cell receptor (beta chain). Its specificity is unknown. Time point: week 23, last vaccination. Doses consisted of 300 ug of mutant IDH1 20-mer peptide each, paired with topical imiquimod. Generated by immunoSEQ multiplex PCR, the TCRdb table keeps only in-frame clones and is missing some. The table records 60,000 or so clones, 70% to 90% of them present only once. The data belong to a study of a mutant IDH1 vaccine in newly diagnosed glioma. Specimen: PBMCs, collected from a glioma patient whose treatment included an IDH1 peptide vaccine. The clonotype comes from a man in his thirties or forties with glioma.

CDR3 coding DNA: TGTGCCAGCAGCAGTTCGGGGTCGATGAACACTGAAGCTTTCTTT. Translation gives CASSSSGSMNTEAFF. This chain uses TRBV7-9 with TRBJ1-1; D unresolved. The CDR3 spans 15 residues. CDR1 is SEHNR and CDR2 is FQNEAQ in the germline V gene (reference sequence). The V gene lost 5 bases and the J gene lost 0 bases, with 13 bases spanning the gap.